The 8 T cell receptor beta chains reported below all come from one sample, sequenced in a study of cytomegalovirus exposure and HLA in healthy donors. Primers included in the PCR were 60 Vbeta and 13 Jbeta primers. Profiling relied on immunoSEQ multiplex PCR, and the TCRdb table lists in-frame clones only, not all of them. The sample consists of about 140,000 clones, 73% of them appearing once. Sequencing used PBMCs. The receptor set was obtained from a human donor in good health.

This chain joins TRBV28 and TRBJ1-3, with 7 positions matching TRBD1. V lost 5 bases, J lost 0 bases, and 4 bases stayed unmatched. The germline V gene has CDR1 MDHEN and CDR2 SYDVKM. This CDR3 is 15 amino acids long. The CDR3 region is CASSRQGNSGNTIYF. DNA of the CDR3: TGTGCCAGCAGTCGACAGGGTAACTCTGGAAACACCATATATTTT.

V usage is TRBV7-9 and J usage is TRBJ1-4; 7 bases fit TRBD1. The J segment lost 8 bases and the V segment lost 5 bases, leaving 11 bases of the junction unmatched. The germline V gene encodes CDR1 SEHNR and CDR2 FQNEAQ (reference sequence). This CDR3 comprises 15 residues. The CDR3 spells CASSPSGTVGEKLFF. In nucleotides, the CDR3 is TGTGCCAGCAGCCCGTCCGGGACAGTCGGGGAAAAACTGTTTTTT.

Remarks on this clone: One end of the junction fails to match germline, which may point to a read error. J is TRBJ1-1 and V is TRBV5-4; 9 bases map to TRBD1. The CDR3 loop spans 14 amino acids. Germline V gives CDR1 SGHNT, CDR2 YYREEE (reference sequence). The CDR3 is CASSLDRGNTEAFF. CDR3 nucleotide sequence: TGTGCCAGCAGTTTGGACAGGGGGAACACTGAAGCTTTCTTT. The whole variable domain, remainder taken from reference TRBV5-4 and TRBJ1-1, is ETGVTQSPTHLIKTRGQQVTLRCSSQSGHNTVSWYQQALGQGPQFIFQYYREEENGRGNFPPRFSGLQFPNYSSELNVNALELDDSALYLCASSLDRGNTEAFFGQGTRLTVV.

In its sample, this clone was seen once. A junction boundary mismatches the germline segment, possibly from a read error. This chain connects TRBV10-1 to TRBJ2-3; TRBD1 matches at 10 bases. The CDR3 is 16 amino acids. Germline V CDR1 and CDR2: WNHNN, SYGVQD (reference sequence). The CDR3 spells CASSESGGQGLDTRYF. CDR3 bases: TGCGCCAGCAGTGAGTCGGGGGGACAGGGGCTAGATACGCGGTATTTT.

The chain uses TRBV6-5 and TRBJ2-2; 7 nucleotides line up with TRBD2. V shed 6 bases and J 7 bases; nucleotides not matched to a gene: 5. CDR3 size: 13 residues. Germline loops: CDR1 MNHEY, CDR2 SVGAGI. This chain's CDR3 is CASRLAYGGELFF. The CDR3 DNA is TGTGCCAGCAGACTAGCGTATGGCGGGGAGCTGTTTTTT.

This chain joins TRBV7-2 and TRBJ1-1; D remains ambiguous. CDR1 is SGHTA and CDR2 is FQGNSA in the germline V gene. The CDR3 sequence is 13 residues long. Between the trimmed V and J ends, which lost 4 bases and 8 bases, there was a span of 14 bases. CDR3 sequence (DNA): TGTGCCAGCAGCTCCGACGCGGGGAGAGAAGCTTTCTTT. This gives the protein CASSSDAGREAFF.

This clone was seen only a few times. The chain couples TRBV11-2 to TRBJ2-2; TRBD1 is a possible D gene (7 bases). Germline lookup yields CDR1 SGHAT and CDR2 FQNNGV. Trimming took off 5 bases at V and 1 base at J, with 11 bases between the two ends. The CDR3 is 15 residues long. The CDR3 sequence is CASSIQGGNTGELFF. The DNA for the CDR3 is TGTGCCAGCAGCATTCAGGGGGGGAACACCGGGGAGCTGTTTTTT.

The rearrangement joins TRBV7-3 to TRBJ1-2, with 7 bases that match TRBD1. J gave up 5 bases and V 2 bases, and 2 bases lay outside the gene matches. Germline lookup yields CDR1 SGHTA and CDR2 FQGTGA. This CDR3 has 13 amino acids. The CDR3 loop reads CASSLGTEYGYTF. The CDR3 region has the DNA TGTGCCAGCAGCTTAGGGACAGAGTATGGCTACACCTTC.